This is a list of T cell receptor beta chains from one sample in a study of cytotoxic CD8 clonotypes in ibrutinib-treated CLL. Here immunoSEQ multiplex PCR was the method, and the copy in TCRdb shows in-frame clones only, minus some. The sample lists about 130,000 clones, roughly 88% occurring once. The sample consisted of PBMCs, taken after 24 months of ibrutinib treatment. These TCRs come from a human donor with chronic lymphocytic leukemia. The CDR3 runs from the conserved cysteine through the conserved F or W. Fields, in order: J gene, clone size, D gene, V gene, CDR3 length, CDR3 DNA, CDR3 protein. D genes are given only for firm matches. Size tells how often a clone was seen (once, few, many) or the class of an expanded clone, and some rows leave it out.

TRBJ1-2 NA NA TRBV18 16 TGTGCCAGCTCACCGTCACCAGAAGCCCTACCCTATGGCTACACCTTC CASSPSPEALPYGYTF
TRBJ2-7 NA TRBD1 TRBV7-3 15 TGTGCCAGCAGCCCAGGACAGGCCAGCTCCTACGAGCAGTACTTC CASSPGQASSYEQYF
TRBJ1-1 NA NA TRBV12-5 13 TGTGCTAGTGGCTACGAGAGGAACACTGAAGCTTTCTTT CASGYERNTEAFF
TRBJ2-7 NA NA TRBV28 12 TGTGCCAGCAAAAGCAACTCCTACGAGCAGTACTTC CASKSNSYEQYF
TRBJ1-2 NA NA TRBV6-5 11 TGTGCCAGCAGCGCAGGTGCTGGCTACACCTTC CASSAGAGYTF
TRBJ1-1 once TRBD1 TRBV28 18 TGTGCCAGCAGCTCCCCCCAGGGGGCCTTCGCATTTAACACTGAAGCTTTCTTT CASSSPQGAFAFNTEAFF
TRBJ1-1 NA NA TRBV10-3 14 TGTGCCATCAGTGAGTCCGGGAAATTGGCTGAAGCTTTCTTT CAISESGKLAEAFF
TRBJ1-2 NA TRBD1 TRBV6-7 13 TGTGCCAGCAGTTACATTGACAGGGATGGCTACACCTTC CASSYIDRDGYTF
TRBJ2-7 NA NA TRBV7-8 15 TGTGCCAGCAGCACAACGGCTGGGGGGTCCTACGAGCAGTACTTC CASSTTAGGSYEQYF
TRBJ1-4 NA TRBD1 TRBV28 15 TGTGCCAGCAGTTTCGGCGGGACAGGGTTTGAAAAACTGTTTTTT CASSFGGTGFEKLFF
TRBJ1-1 NA NA TRBV18 14 TGTGCCAGCTCACCGGGGGGGACGAACACTGAAGCTTTCTTT CASSPGGTNTEAFF
TRBJ2-1 NA TRBD2 TRBV7-8 17 TGTGCCAGCAGACACGCGTTAGCGGGGGGGGCCTACAATGAGCAGTTCTTC CASRHALAGGAYNEQFF
TRBJ2-7 few NA TRBV11-2 13 TGTGCCAGCAGCGCTCTCACGGCCTACGAGCAGTACTTC CASSALTAYEQYF
TRBJ2-1 NA TRBD1 TRBV7-3 14 TGTGCCAGCAGCCCCCGGGACAGGGGCAATGAGCAGTTCTTC CASSPRDRGNEQFF
TRBJ1-2 NA NA TRBV7-2 14 TGTGCCAGCAGCCCGCCTCAGGGGCACTATGGCTACACCTTC CASSPPQGHYGYTF
TRBJ1-2 NA NA TRBV27 14 TGTGCCAGCAGCCCCGTGGGGGGGGACTATGGCTACACCTTC CASSPVGGDYGYTF
TRBJ1-4 NA TRBD1 TRBV2 13 TGTGCCAGCAGTGGACAGGGCGATGAAAAACTGTTTTTT CASSGQGDEKLFF
TRBJ1-5 NA NA TRBV30 13 TGTGCCTGTGGGAGCGGTAGCAATCAGCCCCAGCATTTT CACGSGSNQPQHF
TRBJ2-2 NA TRBD1 TRBV28 14 TGTGCCAGCAGAAAAGGGGGCGAGGTCGGGGAGCTGTTTTTT CASRKGGEVGELFF
TRBJ2-1 NA TRBD1 TRBV29-1 13 TGCAGCTTCGAGGGGGACAGGGGTGGTGAGCAGTTCTTC CSFEGDRGGEQFF
TRBJ1-3 NA NA TRBV28 14 TGTGCCAGCAGAGAGGACCGCAGTGGAAACACCATATATTTT CASREDRSGNTIYF
TRBJ1-6 few NA TRBV28 12 TGTGCCAGCGTCCCCCCCCGGGGACATCTCCACTTT CASVPPRGHLHF
TRBJ2-7 NA NA TRBV29-1 13 TGCAGCGTTGGTCCAGGGAGCTCCTACGAGCAGTACTTC CSVGPGSSYEQYF
TRBJ2-4 NA NA TRBV19 13 TGTGCCAGTAGCGGGACATCCAAAAACATTCAGTACTTC CASSGTSKNIQYF
TRBJ2-1 NA NA TRBV30 14 TGTGCCTCCGGACGTCAGAGCTCCTACAATGAGCAGTTCTTC CASGRQSSYNEQFF
TRBJ1-5 few NA TRBV7-2 15 TGTGCCAGCAGCCCTAGGGGGGCAGGGTATCAGCCCCAGCATTTT CASSPRGAGYQPQHF
TRBJ1-5 NA NA TRBV6-5 15 TGTGCCAGCAGCCGAGGACAGAATAGCAATCAGCCCCAGCATTTT CASSRGQNSNQPQHF
TRBJ1-1 NA NA TRBV19 14 TGTGCCAGTAGTGACGGACGGGGGAACACTGAAGCTTTCTTT CASSDGRGNTEAFF
TRBJ2-5 NA NA TRBV9 13 TGTGCCAGCAGCGCCGGGGATCAAGGGACCCAGTACTTC CASSAGDQGTQYF
TRBJ1-3 NA NA TRBV18 13 TGTGCCAGCTCACCTCTTTCGCGAAACACCATATATTTT CASSPLSRNTIYF
TRBJ1-2 NA NA TRBV28 12 TGTGCCAGCAGTTTCGGGTCCTATGGCTACACCTTC CASSFGSYGYTF
TRBJ2-7 once NA TRBV28 17 TGTGCCAGCAGTTCTCCATGGAGGGACCTCTCGTCCTACGAGCAGTACTTC CASSSPWRDLSSYEQYF
TRBJ2-3 NA TRBD1 TRBV7-9 15 TGTGCCAGCAGCCAAAGGACAGGGGAACCAGATACGCAGTATTTT CASSQRTGEPDTQYF
TRBJ1-1 NA TRBD1 TRBV11-1 18 TGTGCCAGCAGCTTAGGGACAGGGGGAATTCGAAGGAACACTGAAGCTTTCTTT CASSLGTGGIRRNTEAFF
TRBJ2-7 once NA TRBV11-2 13 TGTGCCAGCAGCCTTGCGGGACAGCGGAAGCAGTACTTC CASSLAGQRKQYF
TRBJ2-3 once TRBD1 TRBV14 14 TGTGCCAGCAGCCAACCCGGACAGGGCGGTAGGGAGTATTTT CASSQPGQGGREYF
TRBJ2-3 few NA TRBV6-5 12 TGTGCCAGCAGTTCTAACCGGGATACGCAGTATTTT CASSSNRDTQYF
TRBJ2-2 NA TRBD1 TRBV10-3 14 TGTGCCATCAGTCCCGGGACAGGGACCGGGGAGCTGTTTTTT CAISPGTGTGELFF
TRBJ2-5 NA TRBD2 TRBV14 18 TGTGCCAGCAGCCAAGAGACCTTAGCGGGGGGGCCGGAGAAGACCCAGTACTTC CASSQETLAGGPEKTQYF
TRBJ1-3 NA NA TRBV28 12 TGTGCCAGCCTAGGCTGGGGATACACCATATATTTT CASLGWGYTIYF